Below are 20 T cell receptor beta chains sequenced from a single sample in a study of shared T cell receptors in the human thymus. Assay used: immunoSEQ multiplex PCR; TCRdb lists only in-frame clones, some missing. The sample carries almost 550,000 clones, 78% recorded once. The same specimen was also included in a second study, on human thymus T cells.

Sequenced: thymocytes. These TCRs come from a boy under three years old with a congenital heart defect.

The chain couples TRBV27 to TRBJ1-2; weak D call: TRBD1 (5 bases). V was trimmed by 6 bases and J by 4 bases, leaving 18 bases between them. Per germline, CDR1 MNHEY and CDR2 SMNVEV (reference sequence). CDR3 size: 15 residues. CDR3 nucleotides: TGTGCCAGCAGCCACGTGGGGGGTACACTCTATGGCTACACCTTC. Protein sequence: CASSHVGGTLYGYTF.

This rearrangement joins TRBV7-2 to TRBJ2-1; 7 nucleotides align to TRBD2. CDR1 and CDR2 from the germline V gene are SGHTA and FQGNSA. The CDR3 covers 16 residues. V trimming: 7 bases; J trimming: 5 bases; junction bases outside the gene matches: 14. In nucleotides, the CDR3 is TGTGCCAGCACCCCCACCGGCCTAGCGGAACACAATGAGCAGTTCTTC. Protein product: CASTPTGLAEHNEQFF.

CDR3 nucleotide sequence: TGTGCCAGTAGTATAGATTGGCAGATTTGGACTAGCGGGACCACCGGGGAGCTGTTTTTT. This translates into CASSIDWQIWTSGTTGELFF. The chain carries TRBV19 and TRBJ2-2; 12 nucleotides agree with TRBD2. CDR3 length: 20 amino acids. J gave up 4 bases and V 0 bases, and 12 bases lay outside the gene matches. CDR1 and CDR2 from the germline V gene are LNHDA and SQIVND (reference sequence). The whole variable domain, filled in from reference TRBV19 and TRBJ2-2, reads DGGITQSPKYLFRKEGQNVTLSCEQNLNHDAMYWYRQDPGQGLRLIYYSQIVNDFQKGDIAEGYSVSREKKESFPLTVTSAQKNPTAFYLCASSIDWQIWTSGTTGELFFGEGSRLTVL.

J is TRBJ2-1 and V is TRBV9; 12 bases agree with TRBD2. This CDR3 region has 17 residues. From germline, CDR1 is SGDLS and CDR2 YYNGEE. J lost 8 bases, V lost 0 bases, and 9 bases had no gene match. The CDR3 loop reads CASSVARLAGGIHEQFF. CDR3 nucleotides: TGTGCCAGCAGCGTAGCCCGGCTAGCGGGAGGGATCCATGAGCAGTTCTTC.

DNA of the CDR3: TGTGCCAGCAGTTCGCGGAAGGGGACAGATACGCAGTATTTT. Protein product: CASSSRKGTDTQYF. The J gene is TRBJ2-3, the V gene TRBV27, with D perhaps TRBD1 (5 bases). Looked up from germline, CDR1 is MNHEY and CDR2 is SMNVEV (reference sequence). The CDR3 covers 14 residues. V lost 4 bases and J lost 3, with 11 bases in between.

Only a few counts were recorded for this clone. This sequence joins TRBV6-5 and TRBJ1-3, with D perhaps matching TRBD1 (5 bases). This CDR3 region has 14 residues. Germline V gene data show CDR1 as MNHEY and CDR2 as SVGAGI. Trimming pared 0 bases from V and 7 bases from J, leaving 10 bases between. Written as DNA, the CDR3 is TGTGCCAGCAGTTACTCCGTGGAGGGGAACACCATATATTTT. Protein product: CASSYSVEGNTIYF.

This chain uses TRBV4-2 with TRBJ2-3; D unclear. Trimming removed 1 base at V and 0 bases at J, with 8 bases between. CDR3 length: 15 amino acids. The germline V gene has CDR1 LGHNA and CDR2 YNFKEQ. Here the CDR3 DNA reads TGTGCCAGCAGCCAAGGCCAGTTTAGCACAGATACGCAGTATTTT. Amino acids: CASSQGQFSTDTQYF.

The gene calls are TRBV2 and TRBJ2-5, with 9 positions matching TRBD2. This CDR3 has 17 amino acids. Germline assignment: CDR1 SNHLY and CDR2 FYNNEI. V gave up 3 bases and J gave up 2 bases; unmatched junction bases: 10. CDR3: CASSDRRLAAFQETQYF. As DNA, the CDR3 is TGTGCCAGCAGTGATAGACGACTAGCGGCCTTTCAAGAGACCCAGTACTTC.

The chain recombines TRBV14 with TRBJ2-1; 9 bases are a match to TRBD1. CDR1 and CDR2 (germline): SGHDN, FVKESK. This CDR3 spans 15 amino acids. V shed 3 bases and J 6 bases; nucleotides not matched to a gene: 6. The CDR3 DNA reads TGTGCCAGCAGCCAGCCGGGACAGGGCCTCAATGAGCAGTTCTTC. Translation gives CASSQPGQGLNEQFF.

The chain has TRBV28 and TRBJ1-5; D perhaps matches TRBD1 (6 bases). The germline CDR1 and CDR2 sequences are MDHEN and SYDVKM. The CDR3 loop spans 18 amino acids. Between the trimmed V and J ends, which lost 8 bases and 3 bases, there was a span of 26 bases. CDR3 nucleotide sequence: TGTGCCAGCTTTCCCTTCGGGGCAGGGGAGCACTACAATCAGCCCCAGCATTTT. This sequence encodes CASFPFGAGEHYNQPQHF.

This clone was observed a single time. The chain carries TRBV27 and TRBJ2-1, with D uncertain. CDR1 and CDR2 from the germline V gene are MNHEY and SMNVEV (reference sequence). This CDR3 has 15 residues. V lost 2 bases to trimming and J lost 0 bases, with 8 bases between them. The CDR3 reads CASSLAVSSYNEQFF. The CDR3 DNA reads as TGTGCCAGCAGTTTAGCTGTTAGCTCCTACAATGAGCAGTTCTTC.

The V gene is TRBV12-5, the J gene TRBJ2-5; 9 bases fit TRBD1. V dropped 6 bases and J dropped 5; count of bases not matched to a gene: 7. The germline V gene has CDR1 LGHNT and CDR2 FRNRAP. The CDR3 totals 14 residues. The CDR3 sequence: CASGDSGTGETQYF. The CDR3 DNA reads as TGTGCTAGTGGCGACTCCGGGACAGGGGAGACCCAGTACTTC. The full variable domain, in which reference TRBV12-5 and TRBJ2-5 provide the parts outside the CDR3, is DARVTQTPRHKVTEMGQEVTMRCQPILGHNTVFWYRQTMMQGLELLAYFRNRAPLDDSGMPKDRFSAEMPDATLATLKIQPSEPRDSAVYFCASGDSGTGETQYFGPGTRLLVL.

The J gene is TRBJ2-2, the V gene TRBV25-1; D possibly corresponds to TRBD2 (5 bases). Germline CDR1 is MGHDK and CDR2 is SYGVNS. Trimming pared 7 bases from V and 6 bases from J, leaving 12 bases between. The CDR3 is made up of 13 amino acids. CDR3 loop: CASTSGPPGELFF. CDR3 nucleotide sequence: TGTGCCAGCACAAGCGGCCCTCCCGGGGAGCTGTTTTTT. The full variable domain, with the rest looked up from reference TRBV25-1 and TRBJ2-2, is EADIYQTPRYLVIGTGKKITLECSQTMGHDKMYWYQQDPGMELHLIHYSYGVNSTEKGDLSSESTVSRIRTEHFPLTLESARPSHTSQYLCASTSGPPGELFFGEGSRLTVL.

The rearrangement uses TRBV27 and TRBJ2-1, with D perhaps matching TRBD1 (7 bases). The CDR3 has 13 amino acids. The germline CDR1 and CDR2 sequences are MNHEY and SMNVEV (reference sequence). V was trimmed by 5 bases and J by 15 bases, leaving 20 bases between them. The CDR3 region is CASSPTTTGRLFF. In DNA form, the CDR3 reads TGTGCCAGCAGTCCAACAACGACAGGGAGGCTGTTCTTC.

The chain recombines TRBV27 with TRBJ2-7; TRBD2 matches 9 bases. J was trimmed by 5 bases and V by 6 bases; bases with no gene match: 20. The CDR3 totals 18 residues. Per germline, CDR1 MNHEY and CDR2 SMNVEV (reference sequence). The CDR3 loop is CASRPRKGLSGSSNEQYF. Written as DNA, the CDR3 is TGTGCCAGCAGACCCAGAAAGGGGCTTAGCGGGAGTAGCAACGAGCAGTACTTC.

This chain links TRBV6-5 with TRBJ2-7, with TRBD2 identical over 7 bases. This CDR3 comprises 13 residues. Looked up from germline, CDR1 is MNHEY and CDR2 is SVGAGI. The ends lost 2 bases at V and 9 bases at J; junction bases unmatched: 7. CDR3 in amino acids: CASSYGLLAAQYF. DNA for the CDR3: TGTGCCAGCAGTTACGGGTTGCTAGCGGCGCAGTACTTC.

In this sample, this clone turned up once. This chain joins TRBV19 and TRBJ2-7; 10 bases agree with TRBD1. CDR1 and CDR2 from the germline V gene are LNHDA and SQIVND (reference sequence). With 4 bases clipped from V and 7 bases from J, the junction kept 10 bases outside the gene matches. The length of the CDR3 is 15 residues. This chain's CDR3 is CASSNSQDRGQEQYF. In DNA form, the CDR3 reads TGTGCCAGTAGTAATTCCCAAGACAGGGGGCAAGAGCAGTACTTC.

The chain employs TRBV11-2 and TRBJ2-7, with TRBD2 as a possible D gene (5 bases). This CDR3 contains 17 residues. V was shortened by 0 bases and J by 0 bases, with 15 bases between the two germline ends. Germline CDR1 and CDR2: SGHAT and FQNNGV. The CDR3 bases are TGTGCCAGCAGCTTAGATCGTCGGACTTTCCCCTCCTACGAGCAGTACTTC. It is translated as CASSLDRRTFPSYEQYF.

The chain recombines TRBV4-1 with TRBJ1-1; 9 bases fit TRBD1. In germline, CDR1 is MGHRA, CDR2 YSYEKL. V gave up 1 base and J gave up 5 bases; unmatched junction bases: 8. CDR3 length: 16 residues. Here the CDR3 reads CASSQGAGTGRTEAFF. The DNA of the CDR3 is TGCGCCAGCAGCCAAGGGGCCGGGACAGGGCGAACTGAAGCTTTCTTT.

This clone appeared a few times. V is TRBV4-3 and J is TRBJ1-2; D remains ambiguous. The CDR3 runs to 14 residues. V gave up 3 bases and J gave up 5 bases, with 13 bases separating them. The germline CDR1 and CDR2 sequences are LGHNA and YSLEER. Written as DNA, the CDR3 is TGCGCCAGCAGCCACCTCCGTCGCGGGTATGGCTACACCTTC. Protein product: CASSHLRRGYGYTF.